This T cell receptor (beta chain) was captured in a study of human T cells and chemical hapten exposure. Study findings and constraints: Counts of TCRs above 1 in 1000 frequency stayed unchanged with DPC sensitization.

Each cDNA molecule in the library carried unique molecular identifiers. MiXCR, run by TCRdb on the RACE reads, gives a single entry per CDR3 protein. The sample records 300,000 to 450,000 distinct CDR3 sequences, approximately 5% being singletons. This clonotype has at least ten counts. The antigen remains unidentified. Looked up from germline, CDR1 is LGHNA and CDR2 is YSLEER. V lost 1 base, J lost 11 bases, and 14 bases lay in between. The length of the CDR3 is 13 residues. The sample's time point: patch test 1, 2 weeks after DPC sensitization. Sample treatment: therapeutic diphenylcyclopropenone sensitization with weekly scalp DPC. Only after blood had been drawn was each patch test applied.

The specimen was whole blood, collected in connection with sensitization to the hapten diphenylcyclopropenone (DPC). The TCR was taken from a woman aged 50 to 60 with alopecia areata. Some clones in this sample may be carry-over from other donors' samples. The chain carries TRBV4-3 and TRBJ1-2; possible D gene TRBD1, 5 bases. Here the CDR3 DNA reads TGCGCCAGCAGCCAAGTCCGCCCGGGACCTTACACCTTC. Residues: CASSQVRPGPYTF.